The following is a TCR beta chain sequence with its context. This sample was included in a study of blood T cell repertoires in COVID-19. Study-wide background: The United States, Italy and Spain supplied acute and convalescent COVID-19 samples.

Sequencing used immunoSEQ multiplex PCR; TCRdb keeps in-frame clones, though not all of them. The sample holds about 440,000 clones; about 90% are singletons and the top ten take 0.6% to 0.7%. V lost 4 bases and J 2 bases, leaving 13 bases between the germline ends. CDR3 length: 15 amino acids. CDR1 SGHRS and CDR2 YFSETQ come from the germline V gene. This TCR came from a man aged 18 to 29 who had recovered from COVID-19. This chain links TRBV5-1 with TRBJ1-5; D uncertain. Sample: PBMCs or T cells enriched from blood (not recorded which). The CDR3 loop reads CASSVSGVGNQPQHF. The CDR3 bases are TGCGCCAGCAGCGTGAGTGGAGTGGGCAATCAGCCCCAGCATTTT.